This T cell receptor beta chain was sequenced for a study of early T cells in non-severe SARS-CoV-2 infection. For the study at large: Sequencing was performed on bulk RNA from unsorted whole blood, leaving chains unpaired.

Whole-study findings and limits: Missing private and CD4 specificities, VDJdb matching favored anti-spike CD8 responses.

This clonotype was seen many times. Antigen unknown. Per germline, CDR1 DFQATT and CDR2 SNEGSKA (reference sequence). V lost 6 bases and J 8 bases, leaving 20 bases between the germline ends. The CDR3 extends over 14 amino acids. Unique molecular identifiers were attached to individual cDNA molecules. TCRdb called the 5' RACE reads again in MiXCR, with one record for every CDR3 protein. The sample lists over 60,000 distinct CDR3 sequences, roughly a tenth occurring once. The specimen comprised whole blood, sampled at baseline. The sequence was obtained from an adult who was a healthcare worker with PCR-confirmed SARS-CoV-2 infection or an uninfected control (not recorded which). This chain connects TRBV20-1 to TRBJ2-1, with D tentatively TRBD1 or TRBD2 (5 bases each). CDR3 protein: CSAQGPRELDEQFF. The DNA for the CDR3 is TGCAGTGCCCAGGGACCTAGAGAGCTCGATGAGCAGTTCTTC.